This is a list of T cell receptor beta chains from one sample in a study of T cells in Graves' hyperthyroidism and ophthalmopathy. One entry per CDR3 protein, called by TCRdb with MiXCR from the multiplex PCR reads. Found here are hundreds of thousands of distinct CDR3 sequences, 14% to 15% of them singletons; the top ten hold about 12%. Specimen: blood. The receptor set was obtained from a man aged 18-30 years with Graves' ophthalmopathy. CDR3s include the opening cysteine and the closing phenylalanine or tryptophan. A D gene is named only where the DNA matches it firmly. For some rows the clone size is stated as once, few or many, or as a class when expanded; others skip it.

TRBV7-9	-	-	TRBJ2-2	CASSQNPGKGTGELFF	TGTGCCAGCAGCCAAAACCCCGGGAAAGGCACCGGGGAGCTGTTTTTT
TRBV12-3/TRBV12-4	-	-	TRBJ1-1	CASSPSNENTEAFF	TGTGCCAGCAGTCCGAGTAACGAGAACACTGAAGCTTTCTTT
TRBV9	many	-	TRBJ2-3	CASSLGITGTDTQYF	TGTGCCAGCAGCCTGGGGATCACCGGCACAGATACGCAGTATTTT
TRBV25-1	-	-	TRBJ1-4	CASTPGEKLFF	TGTGCCAGCACACCGGGTGAAAAACTGTTTTTT
TRBV10-3	many	-	TRBJ1-5	CAISEGPGPFNQPQHF	TGTGCCATCAGTGAAGGCCCAGGCCCCTTCAATCAGCCCCAGCATTTT
TRBV6-1	-	-	TRBJ1-5	CASRSNQPQHF	TGTGCCAGCAGATCCAATCAGCCCCAGCATTTT
TRBV4-1	few	-	TRBJ1-6	CASSHVTGSSYNSPLHF	TGCGCCAGCAGCCATGTTACAGGGAGCTCCTATAATTCACCCCTCCACTTT
TRBV4-1	-	-	TRBJ1-4	CASSQVGGRREKLFF	TGCGCCAGCAGCCAAGTCGGGGGTCGAAGGGAAAAACTGTTTTTT
TRBV3-1	many	-	TRBJ2-5	CASEDPQGGETQYF	TGTGCCAGCGAGGACCCACAAGGGGGAGAGACCCAGTACTTC
TRBV3-1	many	TRBD2	TRBJ2-7	CASSRAGAGVGYEQYF	TGTGCCAGCAGCCGAGCGGGAGCGGGAGTGGGCTACGAGCAGTACTTC
TRBV7-8	-	TRBD2	TRBJ2-5	CASSLHGTSAQETQYF	TGTGCCAGCAGCCTCCACGGGACTAGCGCACAAGAGACCCAGTACTTC
TRBV5-6	few	TRBD1	TRBJ1-6	CASSLWTGVADSPLHF	TGTGCCAGCAGCTTGTGGACAGGGGTCGCCGATTCACCCCTCCACTTT
TRBV20-1	many	-	TRBJ1-2	CSAPGTYGYTF	TGCAGTGCGCCAGGGACCTATGGCTACACCTTC
TRBV4-2	-	TRBD2	TRBJ2-5	CASSQVVAGGGQTQYF	TGTGCCAGCAGCCAAGTCGTGGCGGGGGGCGGTCAGACCCAGTACTTC
TRBV15	few	-	TRBJ2-5	CATSRELAFQETQYF	TGTGCCACCAGCAGAGAACTAGCATTCCAAGAGACCCAGTACTTC
TRBV6-2/TRBV6-3	-	TRBD1	TRBJ2-5	CASSYSRDRGRETQYF	TGTGCCAGCAGTTACTCGAGGGACAGGGGGCGAGAGACCCAGTACTTC